This paragraph covers one T cell receptor beta chain sequence. Its antigen is not identified. About 2.2 micrograms of genomic DNA (from cryopreserved PBMCs) were used for TCR beta libraries. A 1 in 200,000 to 1 in 1 million T cell depth was the sequencing target. The assay was immunoSEQ multiplex PCR, and TCRdb's table has in-frame clones only and misses some. Of hundreds of thousands of clones in the sample, 60% to 80% were seen once. The source of the sample is a study of cytotoxic CD8 clonotypes in ibrutinib-treated CLL. Trimming took off 2 bases at V and 3 bases at J, with 16 bases between the two ends. The CDR3 is 16 amino acids. Germline V CDR1 and CDR2: MNHNY, SVGAGI (reference sequence). Points from the study as a whole: Clonality at baseline surpassed age-matched healthy donors and tracked circulating CD8+ T-cell counts. An increase in clonality occurred at ibrutinib response, followed by a return toward baseline at progression.

Sequencing used PBMCs, obtained after 36 months of ibrutinib treatment. This TCR came from a human donor with chronic lymphocytic leukemia. The gene calls are TRBV6-6 and TRBJ1-2; a weak D match, TRBD1 (5 bases). The CDR3 loop is CASSYPGTAEYYGYTF. In DNA form, the CDR3 reads TGTGCCAGCAGTTACCCCGGGACCGCCGAATACTATGGCTACACCTTC.